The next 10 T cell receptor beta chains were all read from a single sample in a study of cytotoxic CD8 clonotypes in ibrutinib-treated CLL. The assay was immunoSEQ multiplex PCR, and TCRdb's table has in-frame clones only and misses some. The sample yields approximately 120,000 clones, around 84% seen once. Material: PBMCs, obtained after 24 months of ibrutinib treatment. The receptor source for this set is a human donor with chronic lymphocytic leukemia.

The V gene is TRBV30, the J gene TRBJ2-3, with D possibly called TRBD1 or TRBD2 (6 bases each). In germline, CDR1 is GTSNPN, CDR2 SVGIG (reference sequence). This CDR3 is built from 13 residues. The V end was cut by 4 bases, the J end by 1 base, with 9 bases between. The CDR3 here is CAWNREGTDTQYF. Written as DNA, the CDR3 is TGTGCCTGGAACAGGGAGGGCACAGATACGCAGTATTTT.

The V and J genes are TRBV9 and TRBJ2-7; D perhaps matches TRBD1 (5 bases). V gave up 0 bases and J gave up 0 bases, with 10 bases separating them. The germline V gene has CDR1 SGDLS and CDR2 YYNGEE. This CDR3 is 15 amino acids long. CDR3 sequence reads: CASSVDQGSSYEQYF. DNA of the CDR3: TGTGCCAGCAGCGTAGATCAGGGTAGCTCCTACGAGCAGTACTTC.

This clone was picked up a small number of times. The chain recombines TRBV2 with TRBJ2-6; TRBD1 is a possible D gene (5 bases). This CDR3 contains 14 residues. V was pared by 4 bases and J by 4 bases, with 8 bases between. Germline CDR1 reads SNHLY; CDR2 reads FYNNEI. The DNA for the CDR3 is TGTGCCAGCAGTGCAGGGCTAGGGGCCAACGTCCTGACTTTC. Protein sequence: CASSAGLGANVLTF.

This CDR3 reads CASSGTGLEGYTF. For the CDR3, the DNA is TGTGCCAGCAGTGGGACAGGGCTGGAGGGCTACACCTTC. The chain carries TRBV2 and TRBJ1-2; TRBD1 aligns across 8 bases. Per the germline V gene, CDR1 is SNHLY and CDR2 is FYNNEI. The CDR3 has 13 amino acids. With V trimmed by 4 bases and J by 8 bases, 6 bases remained unmatched.

CDR3 sequence reads: CASRLVRDTGELFF. The CDR3 nucleotides are TGTGCCAGCAGGCTAGTGAGGGACACCGGGGAGCTGTTTTTT. The rearrangement joins TRBV6-6 to TRBJ2-2, with D tentatively TRBD2 (5 bases). Germline CDR1 MNHNY, CDR2 SVGAGI (reference sequence). The CDR3 has 14 amino acids. The V gene lost 6 bases and the J gene lost 3 bases, with 11 bases spanning the gap.

CDR3 amino acids: CASSLLGQGANYGYTF. The DNA of the CDR3 is TGTGCCAGCAGCCTCTTGGGACAGGGGGCCAACTATGGCTACACCTTC. The V gene is TRBV7-2, the J gene TRBJ1-2; TRBD1 matches at 12 bases. The CDR3 has 16 residues. Germline V gene sequence: CDR1 SGHTA, CDR2 FQGNSA. The J segment lost 2 bases and the V segment lost 5 bases, leaving 6 bases of the junction unmatched.

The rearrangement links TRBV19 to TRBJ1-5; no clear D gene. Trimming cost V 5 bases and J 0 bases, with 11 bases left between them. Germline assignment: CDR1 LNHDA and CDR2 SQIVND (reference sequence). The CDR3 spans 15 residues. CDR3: CASSPALNSNQPQHF. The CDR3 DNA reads TGTGCCAGTAGTCCTGCCCTAAATAGCAATCAGCCCCAGCATTTT.

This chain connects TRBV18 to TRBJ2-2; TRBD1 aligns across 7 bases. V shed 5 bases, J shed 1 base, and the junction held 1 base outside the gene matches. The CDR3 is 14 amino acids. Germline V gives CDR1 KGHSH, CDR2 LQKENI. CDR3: CASSGQENTGELFF. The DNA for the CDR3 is TGTGCCAGCTCAGGACAGGAGAACACCGGGGAGCTGTTTTTT. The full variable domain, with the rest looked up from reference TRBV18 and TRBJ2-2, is NAGVMQNPRHLVRRRGQEARLRCSPMKGHSHVYWYRQLPEEGLKFMVYLQKENIIDESGMPKERFSAEFPKEGPSILRIQQVVRGDSAAYFCASSGQENTGELFFGEGSRLTVL.

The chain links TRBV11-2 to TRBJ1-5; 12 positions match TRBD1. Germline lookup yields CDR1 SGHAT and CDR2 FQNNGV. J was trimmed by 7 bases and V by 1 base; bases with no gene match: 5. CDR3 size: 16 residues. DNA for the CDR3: TGTGCCAGCAGCTTAGGGGGACAGGGGGCAAGGCAGCCCCAGCATTTT. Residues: CASSLGGQGARQPQHF.

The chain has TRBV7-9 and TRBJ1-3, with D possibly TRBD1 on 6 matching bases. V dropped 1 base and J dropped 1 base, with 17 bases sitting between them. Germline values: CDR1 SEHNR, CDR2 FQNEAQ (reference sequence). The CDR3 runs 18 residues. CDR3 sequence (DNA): TGTGCCAGCAGCTTAGTCGGACAGCCAGGGATATCTGGAAACACCATATATTTT. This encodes CASSLVGQPGISGNTIYF.